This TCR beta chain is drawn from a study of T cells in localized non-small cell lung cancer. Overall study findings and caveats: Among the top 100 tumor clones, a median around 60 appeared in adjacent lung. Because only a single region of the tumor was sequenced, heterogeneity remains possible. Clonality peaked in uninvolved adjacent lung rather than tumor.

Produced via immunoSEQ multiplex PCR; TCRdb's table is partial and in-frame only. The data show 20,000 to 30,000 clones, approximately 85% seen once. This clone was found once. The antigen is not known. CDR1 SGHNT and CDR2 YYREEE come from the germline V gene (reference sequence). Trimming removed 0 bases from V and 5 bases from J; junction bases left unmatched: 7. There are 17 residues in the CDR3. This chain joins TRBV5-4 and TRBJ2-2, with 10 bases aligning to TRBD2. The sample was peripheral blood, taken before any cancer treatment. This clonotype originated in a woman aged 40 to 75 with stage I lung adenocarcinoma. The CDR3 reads CASSLDIAGGPTGELFF. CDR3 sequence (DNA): TGTGCCAGCAGCTTGGATATAGCGGGGGGCCCAACCGGGGAGCTGTTTTTT.